This T cell receptor (beta chain) was documented in a study of blood T cell repertoires in COVID-19. The CDR3 has 16 amino acids. From germline, CDR1 is SGHRS and CDR2 YFSETQ. Trimming left V 0 bases short and J 2 bases short, with 12 bases between. Repertoires were generated with immunoSEQ multiplex PCR, while TCRdb's copy carries only in-frame clones and drops some. The sample has some 250,000 clones, roughly 86% seen once. Sequenced: PBMCs or T cells enriched from blood (not recorded which). The TCR sequence derives from a woman between 25 and 40 years old with acute COVID-19. The chain uses TRBV5-1 and TRBJ2-1, with D perhaps TRBD2 (5 bases). The CDR3 DNA sequence: TGCGCCAGCAGCTTGGAACCCTCCGGGGCCTACAATGAGCAGTTCTTC. Translated: CASSLEPSGAYNEQFF.